The next 14 T cell receptor beta chains were all read from a single sample in a study of blood T cell repertoires in COVID-19 (dated by TCRdb to 2019 to 2021). Libraries were made using the immunoSEQ multiplex PCR assay. In its TCRdb copy, this immuneACCESS table keeps in-frame sequences only and misses some clones. Where compared with another copy, unresolved V genes explain less than half of these, and the others have no known cause. The sample yields 70,000 or so clones; around 87% were counted once. The ten largest make up approximately 5.4% of the sample. Sequenced material: peripheral blood. The receptors derive from a man over 45 with active COVID-19.

V and J are TRBV9 and TRBJ2-1; D is undetermined. The V gene's germline CDR1 is SGDLS and CDR2 YYNGEE. This CDR3 is built from 15 residues. Trimming removed 0 bases from V and 7 bases from J, with 14 bases in between. The CDR3 DNA sequence: TGTGCCAGCAGCGTAGGGGCGCCTGAGAGTAATGAGCAGTTCTTC. Translating it yields CASSVGAPESNEQFF.

V is TRBV19 and J is TRBJ2-3; 11 bases fit TRBD2. J was trimmed by 2 bases and V by 3 bases; bases with no gene match: 4. This CDR3 comprises 16 residues. Germline CDR1 is LNHDA and CDR2 is SQIVND (reference sequence). CDR3 loop: CASSIGTSGPTDTQYF. The CDR3 DNA reads TGTGCCAGTAGTATCGGGACTAGCGGACCCACAGATACGCAGTATTTT.

The genes are TRBV7-9 and TRBJ1-3; D ambiguous. Germline values: CDR1 SEHNR, CDR2 FQNEAQ (reference sequence). The length of the CDR3 is 16 residues. Trimming pared 5 bases from V and 3 bases from J, leaving 17 bases between. The CDR3 coding sequence is TGTGCCAGCAGCCCCCGGCCGACGGGAGGTGGAAACACCATATATTTT. Its translation: CASSPRPTGGGNTIYF. The full variable domain, with the rest looked up from reference TRBV7-9 and TRBJ1-3, is DTGVSQNPRHKITKRGQNVTFRCDPISEHNRLYWYRQTLGQGPEFLTYFQNEAQLEKSRLLSDRFSAERPKGSFSTLEIQRTEQGDSAMYLCASSPRPTGGGNTIYFGEGSWLTVV.

This clone was recorded only once. The chain combines TRBV27 with TRBJ1-2; D is ambiguous. Germline assignment: CDR1 MNHEY and CDR2 SMNVEV (reference sequence). The CDR3 extends over 13 amino acids. V was shortened by 4 bases and J by 7 bases, with 13 bases between the two germline ends. The CDR3 DNA reads as TGTGCCAGCAGTTCCGGGTCCTCGCGTGGCTACACCTTC. Amino acid sequence: CASSSGSSRGYTF.

This clone was recorded once. The J gene is TRBJ2-1, the V gene TRBV15; TRBD2 matches at 10 bases. CDR1 is LNHNV and CDR2 is YYDKDF in the germline V gene (reference sequence). The CDR3 covers 19 residues. V shed 1 base, J shed 8 bases, and the junction held 17 bases outside the gene matches. The CDR3 reads CATSRGRGLAYVGEDEQFF. CDR3 nucleotides: TGTGCCACCAGCAGAGGCCGGGGACTAGCGTACGTGGGTGAGGATGAGCAGTTCTTC.

V is TRBV14 and J is TRBJ2-1, with D hard to call. This CDR3 is 15 amino acids long. V lost 4 bases to trimming and J lost 2 bases, with 12 bases between them. Germline V gene sequence: CDR1 SGHDN, CDR2 FVKESK. The CDR3 DNA is TGTGCCAGCAGCCCTTACACCGCTCCCTACAATGAGCAGTTCTTC. Translating it yields CASSPYTAPYNEQFF.

This clone was seen more than once but under ten times. The chain is built from TRBV4-1 and TRBJ2-7; TRBD2 matches 12 bases. V dropped 0 bases and J dropped 3; count of bases not matched to a gene: 9. Germline V gene sequence: CDR1 MGHRA, CDR2 YSYEKL. The CDR3 has 18 residues. CDR3: CASSQDRTSGTLNYEQYF. The DNA for the CDR3 is TGCGCCAGCAGCCAAGACAGGACTAGCGGGACCTTAAACTACGAGCAGTACTTC.

The V call is TRBV10-3, the J call TRBJ1-2; D is unresolved. The germline gives CDR1 ENHRY, CDR2 SYGVKD. The V and J ends lost 7 bases and 7 bases respectively, with 13 bases between them. The CDR3 extends over 12 amino acids. The CDR3 nucleotides are TGTGCCATCAACCCGGGAGGCCGTGGCTACACCTTC. It translates to CAINPGGRGYTF.

Comments on this clone: Other DNA sequences from this sample encode an identical CDR3 as well. This chain links TRBV3-1 (or the pseudogene TRBV3-2) with TRBJ2-7; D is possibly TRBD1 (6 bases). This CDR3 comprises 15 residues. In germline, CDR1 is LGHDT, CDR2 YNNKEL (reference sequence). V was shortened by 1 base and J by 3 bases, with 13 bases between the two germline ends. DNA of the CDR3: TGTGCCAGCAGCCAAGGAGGGGGAGTCGGCTACGAGCAGTACTTC. Its translation is CASSQGGGVGYEQYF.

The gene calls are TRBV7-9 and TRBJ1-1; 10 bases map to TRBD1. The V and J ends lost 7 bases and 5 bases, in that order; junction bases with no gene match: 4. The CDR3 totals 13 residues. Per germline, CDR1 SEHNR and CDR2 FQNEAQ (reference sequence). The CDR3, as DNA: TGTGCCAGCAATGGACAGGGGGGAACTGAAGCTTTCTTT. This codes for CASNGQGGTEAFF.

V usage is TRBV28 and J usage is TRBJ2-1; 8 bases fit TRBD2. Germline V CDR1 and CDR2: MDHEN, SYDVKM. The CDR3 is 13 residues long. V dropped 8 bases and J dropped 1; count of bases not matched to a gene: 1. The CDR3 spells CASRGGSYNEQFF. CDR3 bases: TGTGCCAGCCGCGGGGGGTCCTACAATGAGCAGTTCTTC.

The V call is TRBV19, the J call TRBJ2-3, with D possibly matching TRBD1 (5 bases). The CDR3 has 15 amino acids. V was pared by 1 base and J by 0 bases, with 8 bases between. CDR1 LNHDA and CDR2 SQIVND come from the germline V gene (reference sequence). CDR3 nucleotides: TGTGCCAGTAGTATAGGGCGACAGAGCACAGATACGCAGTATTTT. This codes for CASSIGRQSTDTQYF. The full variable domain, its missing parts supplied by reference TRBV19 and TRBJ2-3, is DGGITQSPKYLFRKEGQNVTLSCEQNLNHDAMYWYRQDPGQGLRLIYYSQIVNDFQKGDIAEGYSVSREKKESFPLTVTSAQKNPTAFYLCASSIGRQSTDTQYFGPGTRLTVL.

The V call is TRBV6-5, the J call TRBJ2-7; 10 positions match TRBD1. CDR3 size: 14 residues. The germline gives CDR1 MNHEY, CDR2 SVGAGI. Germline trimming cut 5 bases from V and 3 bases from J; bases unmatched to any gene: 4. CDR3 bases: TGTGCCAGCAGTCAGGGACAGGGGTACTACGAGCAGTACTTC. Its translation is CASSQGQGYYEQYF.

The J gene is TRBJ2-7, the V gene TRBV19, with 7 bases that match TRBD1. Germline V CDR1 and CDR2: LNHDA, SQIVND (reference sequence). The ends lost 5 bases at V and 0 bases at J; junction bases unmatched: 7. The CDR3 extends over 15 amino acids. The CDR3 DNA sequence: TGTGCCAGTAGTCCGAGGACAGGAGCCTCCTACGAGCAGTACTTC. It codes for CASSPRTGASYEQYF.